This T cell receptor (beta chain) was identified during a study of breast tumors, draining lymph nodes, adjacent tissues. The lymph nodes were axillary draining lymph nodes from breast cancer patients. The CDR3 runs 15 residues. Trimming left V 0 bases short and J 6 bases short, with 12 bases between. Looked up from germline, CDR1 is SGHDT and CDR2 is YYEEEE. MiXCR, applied by TCRdb to the multiplex PCR reads, yields one record per CDR3 protein. The table has roughly 110,000 distinct CDR3 sequences, under 40% seen once; the top ten hold 5.5% to 6%. Regarding this clonotype: The antigen remains unidentified. Since a much larger clone is just one base distant, this may be a read error.

Study-level findings and limits: Tumor and nontumor repertoires were significantly more similar in luminal-like than in basal-like breast cancer. Findings are consistent with lymph node origin and intratumoral expansion of most tumor T cells. Tumor repertoires ranked between lymph nodes and nontumor tissue in diversity, with V and J gene preferences. That most tumor T cells come from lymph nodes remained unproven.

What was sequenced was axillary lymph node tissue. The receptor comes from a female donor with breast cancer. Some clones in this sample may be carry-over from other donors' samples. J is TRBJ2-2 and V is TRBV5-6; D may be TRBD2 (6 bases). This CDR3 is CASSLARAGPGELFF. The CDR3 DNA is TGTGCCAGCAGCTTGGCTAGGGCGGGGCCCGGGGAGCTGTTTTTT.